The 21 T cell receptor beta chains below were found in one sample sequenced in a study of blood T cells in healthy people across ages (dated by TCRdb to 2014 to 2015). The library was obtained by 5' RACE. The sequencer was an Illumina HiSeq 2500. The second PCR ran for about 6 to 12 cycles and used a J-beta primer mix along with a sample-barcoded 5' primer. TCRdb handled the public reads itself, with Q25 trimming in fastp and clone calling in MiXCR, and kept productive beta chains. CDR3 protein duplicates are merged, each entry listing the most common genes and DNA. The sample table holds about 830,000 distinct CDR3 sequences, of which roughly 60% were seen once. Roughly 22% of the sample rests with the top ten. Sequenced input: blood. These receptors were obtained from a man aged 25 to 45 in good health.

The genes are TRBV6-6 and TRBJ2-5; no firm D call. Trimming pared 8 bases from V and 6 bases from J, leaving 16 bases between. This CDR3 is 13 amino acids long. Germline-derived CDR1 and CDR2 are MNHNY and SVGAGI (reference sequence). In DNA form, the CDR3 reads TGTGCCAGCGGCGGATCCCTCGGAAAGACCCAGTACTTC. It encodes CASGGSLGKTQYF.

The J gene is TRBJ1-2, the V gene TRBV5-6; the D is unclear. The CDR3 covers 12 residues. V was cut by 3 bases and J by 7 bases, with 10 bases left in between. Germline V gene lookup returns CDR1 SGHDT and CDR2 YYEEEE. The CDR3 DNA sequence: TGTGCCAGCAGCTCCCGGGCGGGTGGCTACACCTTC. Translation gives CASSSRAGGYTF. Complete variable domain (other parts from reference TRBV5-6 and TRBJ1-2): DAGVTQSPTHLIKTRGQQVTLRCSPKSGHDTVSWYQQALGQGPQFIFQYYEEEERQRGNFPDRFSGHQFPNYSSELNVNALLLGDSALYLCASSSRAGGYTFGSGTRLTVV.

V gene TRBV3-1 combines with J gene TRBJ2-5; possibly TRBD2 for D (5 bases). Trimming pared 1 base from V and 11 bases from J, leaving 20 bases between. Germline V CDR1 and CDR2: LGHDT, YNNKEL (reference sequence). This CDR3 is built from 15 residues. The DNA of the CDR3 is TGTGCCAGCAGCCAAGGCGCAAACTACGGGAATGAGCAGTACTTC. The encoded protein is CASSQGANYGNEQYF.

The CDR3 bases are TGTGCCAGCAGTTTTTGGGCTATCGGGAGTTACGAGCAGTACTTC. Translated: CASSFWAIGSYEQYF. The V and J genes are TRBV12-3 or TRBV12-4 and TRBJ2-7; a weak D match, TRBD2 (6 bases). The CDR3 is 15 amino acids. Trimming took off 3 bases at V and 4 bases at J, with 16 bases between the two ends.

This clonotype showed up just a few times. CDR3 sequence reads: CAWSLMGDQPQHF. As DNA, the CDR3 is TGTGCCTGGAGCTTAATGGGGGACCAGCCCCAGCATTTT. The chain links TRBV30 to TRBJ1-5; D might be TRBD1 (5 bases). Germline-derived CDR1 and CDR2 are GTSNPN and SVGIG (reference sequence). There are 13 residues in the CDR3. With 3 bases removed from V and 7 bases from J, the gap between germline ends came to 13 bases.

The chain uses TRBV20-1 and TRBJ2-1; 7 bases are a match to TRBD2. Losses at the gene ends were 6 bases for V and 0 bases for J; bases not matched to a gene: 2. Per the germline V gene, CDR1 is DFQATT and CDR2 is SNEGSKA (reference sequence). The CDR3 covers 13 residues. For the CDR3, the DNA is TGCAGTGCAGAGCGGGGCTCCTACAATGAGCAGTTCTTC. Its protein product is CSAERGSYNEQFF.

The J gene is TRBJ2-1, the V gene TRBV5-6; tentative D call: TRBD1 (6 bases). Germline CDR1 reads SGHDT; CDR2 reads YYEEEE. V lost 4 bases to trimming and J lost 7 bases, with 15 bases between them. The CDR3 runs to 14 residues. CDR3 coding DNA: TGTGCCAGCAGCCCCAGGGGACCAGATAATGAGCAGTTCTTC. It specifies CASSPRGPDNEQFF. Using reference TRBV5-6 and TRBJ2-1 for the parts outside the CDR3, the full variable domain is DAGVTQSPTHLIKTRGQQVTLRCSPKSGHDTVSWYQQALGQGPQFIFQYYEEEERQRGNFPDRFSGHQFPNYSSELNVNALLLGDSALYLCASSPRGPDNEQFFGPGTRLTVL.

This clonotype has just a few counts. The chain uses TRBV3-1 and TRBJ2-1; perhaps TRBD2 as D (5 bases). CDR1 is LGHDT, CDR2 YNNKEL, per germline (reference sequence). Trimming removed 8 bases from V and 2 bases from J, with 16 bases in between. The CDR3 has 15 residues. CDR3 protein: CASSSMAGAYNEQFF. The CDR3 nucleotides read TGTGCCAGCTCCTCGATGGCGGGTGCCTACAATGAGCAGTTCTTC.

This clonotype has a count of ten or more. V gene TRBV29-1 combines with J gene TRBJ2-1, with D unclear. Germline V gives CDR1 SQVTM, CDR2 ANQGSEA. V was shortened by 4 bases and J by 5 bases, with 3 bases between the two germline ends. The length of the CDR3 is 10 residues. The CDR3 sequence is CSVADNEQFF. In nucleotides, the CDR3 is TGCAGCGTTGCGGACAATGAGCAGTTCTTC.

The chain couples TRBV7-8 to TRBJ2-3; the D gene is possibly TRBD2 (6 bases). V dropped 5 bases and J dropped 2 bases, with 11 bases sitting between them. The germline V gene encodes CDR1 SGHVS and CDR2 FQNEAQ. The CDR3 has 14 amino acids. CDR3 sequence reads: CASSRDFNTDTQYF. The CDR3 nucleotides read TGTGCCAGCAGCCGGGACTTTAACACAGATACGCAGTATTTT. Filled out from reference TRBV7-8 and TRBJ2-3, the complete variable domain reads GAGVSQSPRYKVAKRGQDVALRCDPISGHVSLFWYQQALGQGPEFLTYFQNEAQLDKSGLPSDRFFAERPEGSVSTLKIQRTQQEDSAVYLCASSRDFNTDTQYFGPGTRLTVL.

The chain employs TRBV9 and TRBJ2-2; TRBD1 aligns across 8 bases. This CDR3 is built from 15 residues. The V and J ends lost 3 bases and 4 bases, in that order; junction bases with no gene match: 5. Germline CDR1 reads SGDLS; CDR2 reads YYNGEE. The CDR3 DNA reads as TGTGCCAGCAGCGCCAAGGACAGGGCCACCGGGGAGCTGTTTTTT. This encodes CASSAKDRATGELFF.

The chain joins TRBV20-1 to TRBJ1-6; D is ambiguous. The length of the CDR3 is 13 residues. V lost 2 bases to trimming and J lost 9 bases, with 11 bases between them. Germline assignment: CDR1 DFQATT and CDR2 SNEGSKA (reference sequence). For the CDR3, the DNA is TGCAGTGCTAGAAAGGGCAGGTCTTCACCCCTCCACTTT. Protein: CSARKGRSSPLHF.

This clonotype was found once. The genes are TRBV10-3 and TRBJ2-7; D remains unclear. The germline gives CDR1 ENHRY, CDR2 SYGVKD. The CDR3 runs to 14 residues. The V end was cut by 4 bases, the J end by 2 bases, with 12 bases between. CDR3 loop: CAISVASLTYEQYF. The CDR3 nucleotides are TGTGCCATCAGTGTGGCTAGTCTCACCTACGAGCAGTACTTC.

V gene TRBV20-1 combines with J gene TRBJ2-7; D might be TRBD1 or TRBD2, each matching 5 bases. Near its end, the DNA agrees better with TRBJ2-5, so the J call may be wrong. The CDR3 extends over 14 amino acids. Germline CDR1 and CDR2: DFQATT and SNEGSKA (reference sequence). The CDR3: CSARDTIGGETQYF. CDR3 bases: TGCAGTGCTAGAGATACTATTGGGGGTGAGACCCAGTACTTC.

Here the CDR3 reads CASSLAPRQGKGEQYF. The CDR3 DNA reads TGTGCCAGCAGCTTAGCGCCTCGGCAGGGGAAGGGAGAGCAGTACTTC. The rearrangement joins TRBV7-2 to TRBJ2-7; a weak D match, TRBD1 (6 bases). Trimming took 0 bases from V and 7 from J, leaving 19 bases between them. In germline, CDR1 is SGHTA, CDR2 FQGNSA. The CDR3 extends over 16 amino acids.

This sequence joins TRBV20-1 and TRBJ2-1, with 7 bases aligning to TRBD1. V gave up 1 base and J gave up 8 bases; unmatched junction bases: 11. The CDR3 sequence is 15 residues long. The germline gives CDR1 DFQATT, CDR2 SNEGSKA (reference sequence). The CDR3 DNA is TGCAGTGCTAGAGGGCAACAGGGGAACAGTCATGAGCAGTTCTTC. It specifies CSARGQQGNSHEQFF.

The table lists this clonotype with a few counts. The rearrangement joins TRBV20-1 to TRBJ2-7; 10 nucleotides match TRBD2. The trim removed 5 bases at V and 9 bases at J, leaving 22 bases unmatched. Germline CDR1 and CDR2: DFQATT and SNEGSKA (reference sequence). The CDR3 length is 17 residues. The CDR3 is CSAELAGAKRDPPSQYF. CDR3 bases: TGCAGTGCTGAGCTAGCGGGAGCGAAGAGAGATCCCCCCTCGCAGTACTTC.

The V gene is TRBV7-9, the J gene TRBJ2-7, with D unclear. Germline CDR1 is SEHNR and CDR2 is FQNEAQ (reference sequence). V lost 5 bases and J 0 bases, leaving 11 bases between the germline ends. The CDR3 covers 14 residues. The CDR3 loop is CASSPKAGSYEQYF. In nucleotides, the CDR3 is TGTGCCAGCAGCCCGAAGGCAGGCTCCTACGAGCAGTACTTC.

This clonotype has more than one count but fewer than ten. The genes are TRBV15 and TRBJ2-1; 7 nucleotides match TRBD1. The CDR3 is made up of 15 amino acids. Germline loops: CDR1 LNHNV, CDR2 YYDKDF (reference sequence). The J segment lost 8 bases and the V segment lost 5 bases, leaving 12 bases of the junction unmatched. DNA of the CDR3: TGTGCCACCAGCTCCGGGAAAGGGGGCCTGGATGAGCAGTTCTTC. It yields the protein CATSSGKGGLDEQFF.

V and J are TRBV6-1 and TRBJ2-4; D is possibly TRBD1 (5 bases). The J call may be faulty, since TRBJ2-7 better matches the DNA end. The CDR3 spans 14 residues. CDR1 is MNHNS, CDR2 SASEGT, per germline. CDR3 bases: TGTGCCAGCAGGGACAAAATCGTCCCCTACGAGCAGTACTTC. Translating gives CASRDKIVPYEQYF.

This chain joins TRBV10-3 and TRBJ2-2, with D possibly being TRBD2 (5 bases). CDR3 size: 16 residues. V dropped 3 bases and J dropped 4 bases, with 15 bases sitting between them. Per germline, CDR1 ENHRY and CDR2 SYGVKD. CDR3 sequence: CAISEGPGKSTGELFF. CDR3 sequence (DNA): TGTGCCATCAGTGAAGGGCCGGGGAAGAGCACCGGGGAGCTGTTTTTT.